This TCR beta chain emerged from a study of blood T cell repertoires in COVID-19. As for the study in general: The United States, Italy and Spain provided the acute and convalescent COVID-19 samples. PBMCs, B-cell-depleted T cells, or T cells provided the cDNA or gDNA that made up the material.

Authors' methods: Amplification of reference gene primers provided the estimated nucleated cell counts. Method: immunoSEQ multiplex PCR; TCRdb's copy keeps in-frame clones and lacks some. V and J calls and clone size are given by that table; D and trimming were obtained from the DNA. The sample holds 35,000 to 50,000 clones; around 85% are singletons and the top ten take approximately 4.1%. Losses at the gene ends were 8 bases for V and 1 base for J; bases not matched to a gene: 7. Per the germline V gene, CDR1 is SQVTM and CDR2 is ANQGSEA. This CDR3 comprises 13 residues. The chain is built from TRBV29-1 and TRBJ2-7; 8 bases agree with TRBD2. The receptor was isolated from a man aged 60 to 69 with acute or convalescent COVID-19. The specimen sequenced was peripheral blood. The CDR3 here is CSPRSGRSYEQYF. The CDR3, as DNA: TGCAGCCCCAGGAGCGGGAGATCCTACGAGCAGTACTTC.